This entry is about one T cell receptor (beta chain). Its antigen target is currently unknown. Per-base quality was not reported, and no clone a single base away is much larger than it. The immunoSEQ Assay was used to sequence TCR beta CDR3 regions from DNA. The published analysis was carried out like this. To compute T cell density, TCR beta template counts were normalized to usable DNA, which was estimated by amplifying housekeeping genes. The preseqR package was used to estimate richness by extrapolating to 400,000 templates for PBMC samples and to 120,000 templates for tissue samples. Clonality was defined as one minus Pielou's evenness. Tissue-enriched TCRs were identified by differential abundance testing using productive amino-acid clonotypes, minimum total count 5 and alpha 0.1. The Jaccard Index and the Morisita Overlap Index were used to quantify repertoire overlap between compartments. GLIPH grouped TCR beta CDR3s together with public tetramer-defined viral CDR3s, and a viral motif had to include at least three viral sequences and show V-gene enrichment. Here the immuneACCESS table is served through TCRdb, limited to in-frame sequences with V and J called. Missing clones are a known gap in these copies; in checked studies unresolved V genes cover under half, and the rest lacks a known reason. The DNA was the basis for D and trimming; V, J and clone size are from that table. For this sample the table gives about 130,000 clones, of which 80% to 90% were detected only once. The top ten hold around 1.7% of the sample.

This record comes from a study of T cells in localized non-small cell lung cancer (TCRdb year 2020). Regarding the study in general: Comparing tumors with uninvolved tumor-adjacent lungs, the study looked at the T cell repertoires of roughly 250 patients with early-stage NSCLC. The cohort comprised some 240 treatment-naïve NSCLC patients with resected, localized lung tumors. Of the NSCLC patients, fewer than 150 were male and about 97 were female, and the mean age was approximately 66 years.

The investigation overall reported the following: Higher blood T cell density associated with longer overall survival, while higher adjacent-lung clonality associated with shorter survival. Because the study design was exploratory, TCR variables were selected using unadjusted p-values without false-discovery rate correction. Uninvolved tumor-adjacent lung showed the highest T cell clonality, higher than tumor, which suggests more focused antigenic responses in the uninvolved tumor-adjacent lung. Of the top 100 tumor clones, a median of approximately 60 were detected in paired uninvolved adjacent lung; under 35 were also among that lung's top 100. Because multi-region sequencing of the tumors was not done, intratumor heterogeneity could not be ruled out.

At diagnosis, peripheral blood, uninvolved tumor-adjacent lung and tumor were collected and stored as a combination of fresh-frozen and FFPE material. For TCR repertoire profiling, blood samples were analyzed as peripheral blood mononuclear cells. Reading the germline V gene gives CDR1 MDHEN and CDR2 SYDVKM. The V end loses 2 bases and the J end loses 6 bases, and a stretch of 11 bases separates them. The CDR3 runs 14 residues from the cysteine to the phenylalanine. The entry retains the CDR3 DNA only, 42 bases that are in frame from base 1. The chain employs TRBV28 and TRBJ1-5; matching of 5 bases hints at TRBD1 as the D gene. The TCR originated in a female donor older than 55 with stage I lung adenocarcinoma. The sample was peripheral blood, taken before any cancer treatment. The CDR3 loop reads CASSLTQGSQPQHF. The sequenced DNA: TGTGCCAGCAGTTTAACGCAGGGCAGTCAGCCCCAGCATTTT. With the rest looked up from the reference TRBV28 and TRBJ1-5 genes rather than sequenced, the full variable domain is DVKVTQSSRYLVKRTGEKVFLECVQDMDHENMFWYRQDPGLGLRLIYFSYDVKMKEKGDIPEGYSVSREKKERFSLILESASTNQTSMYLCASSLTQGSQPQHFGDGTRLSIL.